This entry describes one TCR beta chain. Method: immunoSEQ multiplex PCR; TCRdb's copy keeps in-frame clones and lacks some. Found here are about 210,000 clones, about nine tenths of them singletons; the top ten hold around 7%. The source of the sample is a study of blood T cell repertoires in COVID-19. The CDR3 is made up of 15 amino acids. With V trimmed by 1 base and J by 6 bases, 9 bases remained unmatched. Germline-derived CDR1 and CDR2 are SGHAT and FQNNGV. The sequenced sample consisted of PBMCs or T cells enriched from blood (not recorded which). This TCR derives from a man aged 25 to 40 in a cohort exposed to, infected with or recovered from COVID-19 (not recorded which). J is TRBJ2-7 and V is TRBV11-2, with 7 bases fitting TRBD2. The CDR3 nucleotides read TGTGCCAGCAGCTTAGGAGGGAGGGCCTCTAGCGAGCAGTACTTC. Translated, it gives CASSLGGRASSEQYF.